The 14 T cell receptor beta chains given below trace back to one sample, sequenced in a study of blood T cell repertoires in COVID-19. Profiled with immunoSEQ multiplex PCR; TCRdb holds only in-frame clones, not every one. Here the sample spans approximately 250,000 clones, 80% to 90% being singletons. Material for sequencing was peripheral blood. The receptors shown here come from a woman in her thirties or forties who had recovered from COVID-19.

This chain uses TRBV7-2 with TRBJ2-7; possibly TRBD1 for D (5 bases). CDR1 and CDR2 from the germline V gene are SGHTA and FQGNSA. The CDR3 totals 14 residues. V was pared by 5 bases and J by 0 bases, with 11 bases between. Here the CDR3 DNA reads TGTGCCAGCAGCCCGGACACCTTCTCCTACGAGCAGTACTTC. Translation: CASSPDTFSYEQYF.

This sequence joins TRBV6-1 and TRBJ2-5; D possibly corresponds to TRBD2 (6 bases). V lost 1 base to trimming and J lost 1 base, with 10 bases between them. There are 15 residues in the CDR3. Per the germline V gene, CDR1 is MNHNS and CDR2 is SASEGT. CDR3 nucleotide sequence: TGTGCCAGCAGTGAAGGCGGGACTCGCCAAGAGACCCAGTACTTC. Translating gives CASSEGGTRQETQYF.

The count of this clone is one. V is TRBV6-1 and J is TRBJ2-1; TRBD1 aligns across 7 bases. Germline values: CDR1 MNHNS, CDR2 SASEGT. Losses at the gene ends were 0 bases for V and 8 bases for J; bases not matched to a gene: 7. The length of the CDR3 is 15 residues. The CDR3 DNA sequence: TGTGCCAGCAGTGAAGCGCTCCTCACAGGGGATGAGCAGTTCTTC. Residues: CASSEALLTGDEQFF.

The V and J genes are TRBV3-1 (or the pseudogene TRBV3-2) and TRBJ2-1; D remains unclear. The V end was cut by 4 bases, the J end by 6 bases, with 7 bases between. The length of the CDR3 is 12 residues. Per germline, CDR1 LGHDT and CDR2 YNNKEL (reference sequence). For the CDR3, the DNA is TGTGCCAGCAGCCTCCCTCTCAATGAGCAGTTCTTC. Protein: CASSLPLNEQFF.

V is TRBV19 and J is TRBJ2-3; 11 bases are shared with TRBD1. The germline V gene encodes CDR1 LNHDA and CDR2 SQIVND (reference sequence). V shed 5 bases and J 5 bases; nucleotides not matched to a gene: 9. The CDR3 totals 16 residues. CDR3 protein: CASSSSGTGGGDTQYF. DNA of the CDR3: TGTGCCAGTAGTTCCTCCGGGACAGGGGGTGGAGATACGCAGTATTTT.

In its sample, this clone was seen a few times. The chain links TRBV19 to TRBJ1-5, with D perhaps matching TRBD1 (6 bases). The V gene lost 6 bases and the J gene lost 7 bases, with 19 bases spanning the gap. This CDR3 has 15 amino acids. The germline V gene encodes CDR1 LNHDA and CDR2 SQIVND (reference sequence). CDR3 sequence: CASSLMTGSYQPQHF. The CDR3 DNA reads TGTGCCAGTAGCTTGATGACAGGCTCTTACCAGCCCCAGCATTTT.

This sequence joins TRBV10-3 and TRBJ2-3; 11 nucleotides agree with TRBD2. Germline CDR1 reads ENHRY; CDR2 reads SYGVKD. The V and J ends lost 1 base and 2 bases, in that order; junction bases with no gene match: 8. The CDR3 runs 18 residues. The CDR3 reads CAISEFLTSGVDTDTQYF. In nucleotides, the CDR3 is TGTGCCATCAGTGAGTTCCTGACTAGCGGGGTGGACACAGATACGCAGTATTTT.

CDR3 amino acids: CASRGGLFTGANVLTF. The CDR3, as DNA: TGTGCCTCACGCGGGGGCCTCTTTACTGGGGCCAACGTCCTGACTTTC. The chain combines TRBV10-3 with TRBJ2-6, with D perhaps matching TRBD2 (7 bases). CDR1 and CDR2 (germline): ENHRY, SYGVKD. The V gene lost 11 bases and the J gene lost 2 bases, with 19 bases spanning the gap. CDR3 size: 16 residues.

The chain links TRBV11-3 to TRBJ1-2; 8 nucleotides align to TRBD1. V gave up 4 bases and J gave up 3 bases; unmatched junction bases: 7. Germline V gives CDR1 SGHNT, CDR2 YENEEA. The CDR3 has 15 amino acids. The CDR3 loop reads CASSYGDRWDYGYTF. The DNA for the CDR3 is TGTGCCAGCAGCTACGGGGACAGGTGGGACTATGGCTACACCTTC.

This clone was recorded once. The chain combines TRBV3-1 (or the pseudogene TRBV3-2) with TRBJ2-7, with 7 bases matching TRBD1. CDR3 length: 13 amino acids. Germline CDR1 reads LGHDT; CDR2 reads YNNKEL (reference sequence). After removal of 6 bases from V and 1 base from J, the junction contained 3 bases not matched to a gene. The CDR3 bases are TGTGCCAGCAGGAACAGGGGTTCCTACGAGCAGTACTTC. Protein product: CASRNRGSYEQYF.

The genes are TRBV2 and TRBJ2-1; 10 positions agree with TRBD2. Germline loops: CDR1 SNHLY, CDR2 FYNNEI. The CDR3 extends over 14 amino acids. The V segment lost 6 bases and the J segment 6 bases; nucleotides outside the gene matches: 5. Written as DNA, the CDR3 is TGTGCCAGCAGCAAGCGGGGGGGCTCCAATGAGCAGTTCTTC. Its protein is CASSKRGGSNEQFF.

This chain links TRBV6-5 with TRBJ2-1; D remains unclear. V was clipped by 6 bases and J by 7 bases, with 19 bases between them. There are 15 residues in the CDR3. Germline V gives CDR1 MNHEY, CDR2 SVGAGI. The chain's CDR3 is CASRPQGPLRNEQFF. In nucleotides, the CDR3 is TGTGCCAGCAGACCTCAAGGCCCCCTGAGGAATGAGCAGTTCTTC.

This chain uses TRBV6-6 with TRBJ1-2, with 7 positions matching TRBD1. CDR3 length: 12 residues. Germline lookup yields CDR1 MNHNY and CDR2 SVGAGI (reference sequence). V lost 6 bases to trimming and J lost 7 bases; unmatched junction nucleotides: 5. CDR3: CASSQQGSGYTF. CDR3 in DNA: TGTGCCAGCAGCCAACAGGGGTCTGGCTACACCTTC.

The J gene is TRBJ2-3, the V gene TRBV5-1; 8 bases match TRBD1. CDR1 and CDR2 (germline): SGHRS, YFSETQ. The trim removed 4 bases at V and 0 bases at J, leaving 4 bases unmatched. The CDR3 is 15 residues long. CDR3: CASSDRQGSTDTQYF. As DNA, the CDR3 is TGCGCCAGCAGCGACAGACAGGGGAGCACAGATACGCAGTATTTT.